This T cell receptor beta chain was retrieved from a study of preoperative IRX-2 immunotherapy in early breast cancer. Here immunoSEQ multiplex PCR was the method, and the copy in TCRdb shows in-frame clones only, minus some. The sample shows more than 20,000 clones, about 77% of them seen only once. Per germline, CDR1 MNHGY and CDR2 SAAAGT. There are 16 residues in the CDR3. V lost 5 bases to trimming and J lost 2 bases; unmatched junction nucleotides: 9. Noted treatment: preoperative locoregional IRX-2 cytokine immunotherapy. Patients received preoperative, locoregional IRX-2 cytokine immunotherapy in a phase Ib study. This clone occurred a few times.

V is TRBV6-8 and J is TRBJ1-3; the match to TRBD1 covers 7 bases. The sequence derives from a human donor with breast cancer. Source: lymph node tissue, taken before IRX-2 immunotherapy. CDR3 sequence reads: CASSGETGSTGNTIYF. The CDR3 DNA is TGTGCCAGCAGTGGGGAGACAGGGTCAACTGGAAACACCATATATTTT.